This entry concerns a single TCR beta chain. Its specificity is not known. The germline V gene encodes CDR1 MNHEY and CDR2 SMNVEV (reference sequence). J lost 2 bases, V lost 4 bases, and 4 bases had no gene match. The CDR3 is 14 amino acids. The PCR employed 60 Vbeta primers together with 13 Jbeta primers. The data were produced by immunoSEQ multiplex PCR, yet TCRdb's version contains in-frame clones alone and is incomplete. The table has approximately 190,000 clones, 77% seen once. The data derive from a study of cytomegalovirus exposure and HLA in healthy donors. Study-wide points: Presence/absence analyses assumed roughly uniform sequencing depth across donors, which may not hold. Most TCRs appeared rarely, but some public TCRs recurred in many donors. Some V segments could not be told apart, so they were left out, TRBV6-2 and TRBV6-3 among them.

The source material was PBMCs. This chain uses TRBV27 with TRBJ2-7; the match to TRBD1 covers 8 bases. The sequence was collected from a woman in her thirties in good health and CMV-seropositive. CDR3 in amino acids: CASSSRQGTYEQYF. The CDR3 DNA reads TGTGCCAGCAGTTCCAGACAGGGGACCTACGAGCAGTACTTC.